The 25 T cell receptor beta chains below come from one sample, sequenced in a study of response to subunit inactivated influenza vaccine. TCRdb passed the RT-PCR reads through MiXCR, listing each CDR3 protein once. The top ten hold 10% to 15% of the sample, which has 500,000 to 600,000 distinct CDR3 sequences, under 9% seen once. The sample here was PBMCs from blood, taken less than 30 months after vaccination. The receptors derive from a man aged 50 to 69 who received an inactivated influenza vaccine.

This rearrangement joins TRBV4-3 to TRBJ2-1, with D possibly TRBD2 on 5 matching bases. Trimming removed 0 bases from V and 10 bases from J, with 16 bases in between. Looked up from germline, CDR1 is LGHNA and CDR2 is YSLEER. The CDR3 spans 15 residues. CDR3 amino acids: CASSQEFRGPGEQFF. The CDR3 nucleotides read TGCGCCAGCAGCCAAGAATTTAGAGGGCCGGGCGAGCAGTTCTTC.

Only a few counts were recorded for this clonotype. The V gene is TRBV27, the J gene TRBJ2-1, with 8 nucleotides matching TRBD2. Germline-derived CDR1 and CDR2 are MNHEY and SMNVEV (reference sequence). V shed 0 bases, J shed 10 bases, and the junction held 8 bases outside the gene matches. The CDR3 extends over 15 amino acids. DNA of the CDR3: TGTGCCAGCAGTTTATCCACTAGCGGTCCCTACGAGCAGTTCTTC. Protein sequence: CASSLSTSGPYEQFF.

This clonotype was seen more than once but under ten times. This sequence joins TRBV20-1 and TRBJ1-2; D uncertain. V lost 2 bases and J lost 3, with 16 bases in between. The CDR3 extends over 15 amino acids. CDR1 DFQATT and CDR2 SNEGSKA come from the germline V gene (reference sequence). The DNA of the CDR3 is TGCAGTGCTAGATCAACTTGGACGGCCTACTATGGCTACACCTTC. This gives the protein CSARSTWTAYYGYTF.

This clonotype was found a few times. One end of the junction varies from germline; a read error may be responsible. This sequence joins TRBV7-2 and TRBJ1-2, with unresolved D. Germline CDR1 reads SGHTA; CDR2 reads FQGNSA. The CDR3 totals 17 residues. Here the CDR3 DNA reads TGTCCCAGCAGCGCCCAGGCCCCCATTTATTCCCACTATGGCTACACCTTC. Translated, it gives CPSSAQAPIYSHYGYTF. Using reference TRBV7-2 and TRBJ1-2 for the parts outside the CDR3, the full variable domain is GAGVSQSPSNKVTEKGKDVELRCDPISGHTALYWYRQSLGQGLEFLIYFQGNSAPDKSGLPSDRFSAERTGGSVSTLTIQRTQQEDSAVYLCPSSAQAPIYSHYGYTFGSGTRLTVV.

V and J are TRBV10-3 and TRBJ2-5; possibly TRBD1 or TRBD2 for D (5 bases each). Trimming stripped 0 bases from V and 4 bases from J, with 12 bases between. The CDR3 has 15 amino acids. Germline V gene data show CDR1 as ENHRY and CDR2 as SYGVKD. CDR3 nucleotide sequence: TGTGCCATCAGTGAGTCCGGGGCGGGTGGAGAGACCCAGTACTTC. This encodes CAISESGAGGETQYF.

This clonotype was found a few times. This sequence joins TRBV11-1 and TRBJ2-6; TRBD1 is a possible D gene (5 bases). From germline, CDR1 is SGHAT and CDR2 FQDESV (reference sequence). Trimming removed 2 bases from V and 0 bases from J, with 17 bases in between. There are 19 residues in the CDR3. The CDR3 reads CASSLNLRQISSGANVLTF. CDR3 bases: TGTGCCAGCAGCTTAAATCTCCGACAGATCAGCTCTGGGGCCAACGTCCTGACTTTC.

The gene calls are TRBV19 and TRBJ2-1, with 12 bases lining up with TRBD2. Trimming took 5 bases from V and 3 from J; bases not matched to a gene: 5. This CDR3 is 16 amino acids long. Germline V gene data show CDR1 as LNHDA and CDR2 as SQIVND (reference sequence). Written as DNA, the CDR3 is TGTGCCAGTAGTGATGGGACTAGCGGGTTCTACAATGAGCAGTTCTTC. Translated: CASSDGTSGFYNEQFF.

This clonotype has a handful of counts. The chain joins TRBV7-9 to TRBJ2-3, with 8 bases lining up with TRBD1. The germline CDR1 and CDR2 sequences are SEHNR and FQNEAQ (reference sequence). There are 14 residues in the CDR3. The V and J ends lost 3 bases and 4 bases, in that order; junction bases with no gene match: 3. CDR3 residues: CASSLGTGADTQYF. The CDR3 DNA is TGTGCCAGCAGCTTGGGGACAGGCGCAGATACGCAGTATTTT.

The chain employs TRBV7-2 and TRBJ2-7, with D tentatively TRBD1 (6 bases). Germline V gene data show CDR1 as SGHTA and CDR2 as FQGNSA. The CDR3 consists of 14 residues. V was trimmed by 3 bases and J by 2 bases, leaving 11 bases between them. CDR3 amino acids: CASSFGTQTYEQYF. Here the CDR3 DNA reads TGTGCCAGCAGCTTTGGGACACAGACCTACGAGCAGTACTTC.

This clonotype was recorded a few times. The chain combines TRBV29-1 with TRBJ1-2; possibly TRBD1 for D (5 bases). Deletions cut 7 bases from V and 2 bases from J, with 11 bases between. The germline V gene has CDR1 SQVTM and CDR2 ANQGSEA. The CDR3 loop spans 12 amino acids. The CDR3 DNA reads as TGCAGCGCTCTCGGGGGGAACTATGGCTACACCTTC. It codes for CSALGGNYGYTF.

This clonotype was found a few times. The gene calls are TRBV5-1 and TRBJ2-1, with 10 nucleotides matching TRBD1. V trimming: 4 bases; J trimming: 9 bases; junction bases outside the gene matches: 7. This CDR3 spans 14 amino acids. Germline V lookup: CDR1 SGHRS, CDR2 YFSETQ. CDR3 sequence: CASSQRQGAVEQFF. In nucleotides, the CDR3 is TGCGCCAGCAGCCAAAGACAGGGGGCTGTTGAGCAGTTCTTC.

Here the CDR3 reads CSAQSGMSSYEQYF. The CDR3 DNA is TGCAGTGCTCAAAGCGGGATGAGCTCCTACGAGCAGTACTTC. This rearrangement joins TRBV20-1 to TRBJ2-7, with 7 bases that match TRBD2. V was clipped by 5 bases and J by 0 bases; unmatched bases: 7. The CDR3 totals 14 residues. Germline V CDR1 and CDR2: DFQATT, SNEGSKA (reference sequence).

This clonotype was picked up a small number of times. This chain connects TRBV28 to TRBJ2-7; 12 bases are a match to TRBD1. V was pared by 3 bases and J by 7 bases, with 13 bases of the junction left unmatched. This CDR3 is 17 amino acids long. The germline CDR1 and CDR2 sequences are MDHEN and SYDVKM. For the CDR3, the DNA is TGTGCCAGCAGTTTTATCCCCGGGACAGGGGGCTTAGGTGAGCAGTACTTC. As protein: CASSFIPGTGGLGEQYF.

This clonotype was recorded at least ten times. The chain joins TRBV7-7 to TRBJ2-1, with 7 bases that match TRBD1. The V gene's germline CDR1 is SSHAT and CDR2 FNYEAQ (reference sequence). The junction had 6 bases not matched to a gene; V was cut back by 3 bases and J by 1 base. The CDR3 runs 16 residues. Here the CDR3 reads CASSLATGVSYNEQFF. The CDR3 region has the DNA TGTGCCAGCAGCTTGGCCACAGGGGTATCCTACAATGAGCAGTTCTTC.

This clonotype was detected many times. V gene TRBV4-3 combines with J gene TRBJ2-3, with 11 bases that match TRBD2. The CDR3 consists of 15 residues. Germline lookup yields CDR1 LGHNA and CDR2 YSLEER. The V segment lost 4 bases and the J segment 4 bases; nucleotides outside the gene matches: 4. CDR3 residues: CASSRTSGSADTQYF. Here the CDR3 DNA reads TGCGCCAGCAGCCGCACTAGCGGGAGTGCAGATACGCAGTATTTT.

The CDR3 DNA reads as TGCGCCAGCAGCTTAAGGTCGCAGAGGGATACGCAGTATTTT. As protein: CASSLRSQRDTQYF. V and J are TRBV5-1 and TRBJ2-3; no clear D gene. CDR1 is SGHRS and CDR2 is YFSETQ in the germline V gene. The ends were cut back, 2 bases at V and 6 bases at J, with 13 bases in the middle. This CDR3 contains 14 residues.

This clonotype was picked up many times. The rearrangement uses TRBV7-2 and TRBJ1-5, with D unclear. CDR1 is SGHTA and CDR2 is FQGNSA in the germline V gene. The CDR3 covers 12 residues. V was pared by 1 base and J by 5 bases, with 3 bases between. Here the CDR3 DNA reads TGTGCCAGCAGCTTAGGGTATCAGCCCCAGCATTTT. Encoded protein: CASSLGYQPQHF.

The sample holds many counts of this clonotype. The chain has TRBV5-1 and TRBJ2-7; 14 bases line up with TRBD2. CDR1 and CDR2 (germline): SGHRS, YFSETQ. The CDR3 runs to 15 residues. The V gene end was trimmed by 4 bases and the J gene end by 4 bases; junction bases not matched to a gene: 4. The CDR3 here is CASSPRTSGGYEQYF. The DNA for the CDR3 is TGCGCCAGCAGCCCACGGACTAGCGGGGGGTACGAGCAGTACTTC. Drawing the rest from reference TRBV5-1 and TRBJ2-7, the complete variable domain is KAGVTQTPRYLIKTRGQQVTLSCSPISGHRSVSWYQQTPGQGLQFLFEYFSETQRNKGNFPGRFSGRQFSNSRSEMNVSTLELGDSALYLCASSPRTSGGYEQYFGPGTRLTVT.

This chain links TRBV29-1 with TRBJ1-1; D might be TRBD1 (6 bases). V shed 3 bases and J shed 5 bases, with 10 bases lying between them. Germline-derived CDR1 and CDR2 are SQVTM and ANQGSEA. The CDR3 length is 12 residues. This CDR3 reads CSVDGGATEAFF. For the CDR3, the DNA is TGCAGCGTTGATGGGGGCGCGACTGAAGCTTTCTTT.

Comments on this clonotype: Germline and junction disagree at one end, which may indicate a read error. The J gene is TRBJ2-2, the V gene TRBV7-2; the D call may be TRBD1 or TRBD2 (5 bases each). This CDR3 region has 14 residues. CDR1 is SGHTA, CDR2 FQGNSA, per germline. This CDR3 reads CASSPQGNTGDLFF. For the CDR3, the DNA is TGTGCCAGCAGCCCACAAGGGAACACCGGGGACCTGTTTTTT. Combining the CDR3 with reference TRBV7-2 and TRBJ2-2 gives the whole variable domain GAGVSQSPSNKVTEKGKDVELRCDPISGHTALYWYRQSLGQGLEFLIYFQGNSAPDKSGLPSDRFSAERTGGSVSTLTIQRTQQEDSAVYLCASSPQGNTGDLFFGEGSRLTVL.

The V call is TRBV4-1, the J call TRBJ2-1; 8 nucleotides align to TRBD2. With 3 bases clipped from V and 4 bases from J, the junction kept 2 bases outside the gene matches. Per germline, CDR1 MGHRA and CDR2 YSYEKL. There are 14 residues in the CDR3. CDR3 in amino acids: CASSQTSAYNEQFF. In DNA form, the CDR3 reads TGCGCCAGCAGCCAGACTAGCGCATACAATGAGCAGTTCTTC.

This clonotype was seen more than once but under ten times. This rearrangement joins TRBV4-2 to TRBJ2-1, with 8 bases fitting TRBD1. Germline CDR1 is LGHNA and CDR2 is YNFKEQ. The V and J ends lost 4 bases and 7 bases, in that order; junction bases with no gene match: 9. The CDR3 has 15 amino acids. This chain's CDR3 is CASSRGAGGLNEQFF. The CDR3 bases are TGTGCCAGCAGCCGGGGGGCAGGGGGCTTGAATGAGCAGTTCTTC.

The rearrangement uses TRBV28 and TRBJ1-2; unclear D gene. Between the trimmed V and J ends, which lost 6 bases and 7 bases, there was a span of 15 bases. This CDR3 is 13 amino acids long. Germline V gives CDR1 MDHEN, CDR2 SYDVKM. This CDR3 reads CASSTPAGVGYTF. CDR3 bases: TGTGCCAGCAGCACTCCCGCGGGTGTTGGCTACACCTTC.

As regards this clonotype: A read error may account for a junction end that differs from germline. The CDR3 sequence is CSSSSLQGAFDYGYTF. DNA for the CDR3: TGTTCCAGCAGCTCATTACAGGGGGCGTTTGACTATGGCTACACCTTC. The chain recombines TRBV7-9 with TRBJ1-2; TRBD1 aligns across 9 bases. CDR1 and CDR2 from the germline V gene are SEHNR and FQNEAQ (reference sequence). The CDR3 totals 16 residues.

This rearrangement joins TRBV12-3 or TRBV12-4 to TRBJ2-7, with 9 bases fitting TRBD1. The CDR3 has 14 residues. Unmatched junction bases numbered 10, after V lost 4 bases and J lost 9 bases. CDR3 protein: CASSYGTGSVGQYF. CDR3 coding DNA: TGTGCCAGCAGTTACGGGACAGGGTCTGTTGGGCAGTACTTC.